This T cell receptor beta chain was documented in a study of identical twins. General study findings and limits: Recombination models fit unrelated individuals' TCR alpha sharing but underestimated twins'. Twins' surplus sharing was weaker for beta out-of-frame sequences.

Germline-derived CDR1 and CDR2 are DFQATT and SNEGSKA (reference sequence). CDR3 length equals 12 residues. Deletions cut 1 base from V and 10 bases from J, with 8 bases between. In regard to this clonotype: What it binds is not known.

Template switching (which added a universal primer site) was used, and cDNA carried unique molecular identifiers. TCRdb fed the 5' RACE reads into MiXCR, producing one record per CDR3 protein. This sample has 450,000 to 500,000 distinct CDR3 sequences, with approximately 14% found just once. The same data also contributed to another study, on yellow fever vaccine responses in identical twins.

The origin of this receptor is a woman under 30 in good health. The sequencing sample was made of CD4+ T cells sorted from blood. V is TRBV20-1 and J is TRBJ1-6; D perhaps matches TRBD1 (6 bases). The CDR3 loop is CSARGGGSPLHF. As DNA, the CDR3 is TGCAGTGCTAGAGGAGGGGGGTCACCCCTCCACTTT.